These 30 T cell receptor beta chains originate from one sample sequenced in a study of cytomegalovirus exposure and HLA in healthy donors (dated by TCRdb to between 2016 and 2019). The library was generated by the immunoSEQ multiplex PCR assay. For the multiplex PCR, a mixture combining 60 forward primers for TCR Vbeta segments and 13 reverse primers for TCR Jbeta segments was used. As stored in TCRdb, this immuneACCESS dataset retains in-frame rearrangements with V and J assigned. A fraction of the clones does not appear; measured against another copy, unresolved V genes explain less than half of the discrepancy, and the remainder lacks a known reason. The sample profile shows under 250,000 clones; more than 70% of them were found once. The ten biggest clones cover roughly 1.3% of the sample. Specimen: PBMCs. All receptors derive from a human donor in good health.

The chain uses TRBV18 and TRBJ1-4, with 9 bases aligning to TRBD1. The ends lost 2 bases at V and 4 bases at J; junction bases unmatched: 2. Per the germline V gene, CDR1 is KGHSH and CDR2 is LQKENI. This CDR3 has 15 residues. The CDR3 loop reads CASSPRTGVNEKLFF. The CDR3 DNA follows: TGTGCCAGCTCACCAAGGACAGGGGTTAATGAAAAACTGTTTTTT. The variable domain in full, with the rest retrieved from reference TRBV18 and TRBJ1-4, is NAGVMQNPRHLVRRRGQEARLRCSPMKGHSHVYWYRQLPEEGLKFMVYLQKENIIDESGMPKERFSAEFPKEGPSILRIQQVVRGDSAAYFCASSPRTGVNEKLFFGSGTQLSVL.

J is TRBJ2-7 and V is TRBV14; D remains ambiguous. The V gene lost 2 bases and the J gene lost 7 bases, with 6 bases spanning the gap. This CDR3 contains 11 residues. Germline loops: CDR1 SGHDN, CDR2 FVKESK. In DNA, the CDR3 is TGTGCCAGCAGCCAATTCGCGGAGCAGTACTTC. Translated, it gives CASSQFAEQYF.

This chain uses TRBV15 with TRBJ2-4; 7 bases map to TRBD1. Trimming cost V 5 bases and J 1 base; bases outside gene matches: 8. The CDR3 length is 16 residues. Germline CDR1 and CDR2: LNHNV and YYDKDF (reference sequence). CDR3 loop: CATSLERQGAKNIQYF. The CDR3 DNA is TGTGCCACCAGCCTGGAAAGACAGGGTGCCAAAAACATTCAGTACTTC.

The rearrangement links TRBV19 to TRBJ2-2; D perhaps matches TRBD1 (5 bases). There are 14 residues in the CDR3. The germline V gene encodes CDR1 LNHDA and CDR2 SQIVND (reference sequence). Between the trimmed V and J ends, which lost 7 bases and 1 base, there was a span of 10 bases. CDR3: CASTPGQNTGELFF. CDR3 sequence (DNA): TGTGCCAGTACCCCCGGACAGAACACCGGGGAGCTGTTTTTT. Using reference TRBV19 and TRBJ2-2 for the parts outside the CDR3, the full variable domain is DGGITQSPKYLFRKEGQNVTLSCEQNLNHDAMYWYRQDPGQGLRLIYYSQIVNDFQKGDIAEGYSVSREKKESFPLTVTSAQKNPTAFYLCASTPGQNTGELFFGEGSRLTVL.

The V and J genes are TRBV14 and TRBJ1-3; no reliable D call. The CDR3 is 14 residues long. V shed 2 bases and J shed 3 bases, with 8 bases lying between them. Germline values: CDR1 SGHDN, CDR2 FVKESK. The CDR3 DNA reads TGTGCCAGCAGCCAACCCACCGGTGGAAACACCATATATTTT. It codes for CASSQPTGGNTIYF.

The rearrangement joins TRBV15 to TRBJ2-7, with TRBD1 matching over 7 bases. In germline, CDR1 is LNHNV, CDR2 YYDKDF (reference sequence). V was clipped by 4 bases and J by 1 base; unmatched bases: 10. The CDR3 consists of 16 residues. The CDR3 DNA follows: TGTGCCACCAGCAAGAACTGGGACAGTAAATCCTACGAGCAGTACTTC. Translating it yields CATSKNWDSKSYEQYF.

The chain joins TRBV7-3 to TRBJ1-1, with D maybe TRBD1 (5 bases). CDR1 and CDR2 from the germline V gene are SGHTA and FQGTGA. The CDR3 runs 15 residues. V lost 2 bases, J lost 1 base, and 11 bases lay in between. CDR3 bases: TGTGCCAGCAGCTTACGGGGGAGGGGGAACACTGAAGCTTTCTTT. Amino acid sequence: CASSLRGRGNTEAFF. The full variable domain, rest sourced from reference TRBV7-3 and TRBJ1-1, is GAGVSQTPSNKVTEKGKYVELRCDPISGHTALYWYRQSLGQGPEFLIYFQGTGAADDSGLPNDRFFAVRPEGSVSTLKIQRTERGDSAVYLCASSLRGRGNTEAFFGQGTRLTVV.

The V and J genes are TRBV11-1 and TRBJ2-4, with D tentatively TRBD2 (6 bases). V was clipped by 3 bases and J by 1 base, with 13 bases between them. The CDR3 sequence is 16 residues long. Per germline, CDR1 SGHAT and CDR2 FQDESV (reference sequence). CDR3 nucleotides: TGTGCCAGCAGCTTCGGGCAGGCGGGGGCCAAAAACATTCAGTACTTC. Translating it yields CASSFGQAGAKNIQYF.

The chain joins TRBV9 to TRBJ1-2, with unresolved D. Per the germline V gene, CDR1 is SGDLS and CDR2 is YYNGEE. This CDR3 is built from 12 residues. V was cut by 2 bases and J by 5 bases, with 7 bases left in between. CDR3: CASSVTSYGYTF. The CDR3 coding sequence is TGTGCCAGCAGCGTCACATCGTATGGCTACACCTTC.

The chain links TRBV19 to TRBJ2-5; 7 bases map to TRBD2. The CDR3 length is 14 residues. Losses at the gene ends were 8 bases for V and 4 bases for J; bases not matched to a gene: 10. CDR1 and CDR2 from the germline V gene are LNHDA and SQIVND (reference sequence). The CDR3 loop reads CASGGGARGETQYF. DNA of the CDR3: TGTGCCAGTGGGGGAGGGGCGAGAGGAGAGACCCAGTACTTC.

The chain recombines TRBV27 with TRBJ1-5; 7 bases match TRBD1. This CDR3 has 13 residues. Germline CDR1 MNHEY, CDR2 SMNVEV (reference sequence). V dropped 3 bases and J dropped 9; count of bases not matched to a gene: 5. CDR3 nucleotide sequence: TGTGCCAGCAGTTTGGGACAGTTCCGGCCCCAGCATTTT. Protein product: CASSLGQFRPQHF.

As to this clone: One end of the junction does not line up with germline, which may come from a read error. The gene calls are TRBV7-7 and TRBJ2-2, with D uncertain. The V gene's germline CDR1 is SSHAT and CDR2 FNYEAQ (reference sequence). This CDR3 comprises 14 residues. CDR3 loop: CASSPSANTGELFF. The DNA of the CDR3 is TGTGCTAGCAGCCCAAGCGCAAACACCGGGGAGCTGTTTTTT.

The CDR3: CASTSRLVYNEQFF. Here the CDR3 DNA reads TGTGCCAGCACCAGCCGGCTAGTCTACAATGAGCAGTTCTTC. The chain joins TRBV2 to TRBJ2-1, with D hard to call. V dropped 7 bases and J dropped 3 bases, with 13 bases sitting between them. This CDR3 has 14 amino acids. Germline V lookup: CDR1 SNHLY, CDR2 FYNNEI.

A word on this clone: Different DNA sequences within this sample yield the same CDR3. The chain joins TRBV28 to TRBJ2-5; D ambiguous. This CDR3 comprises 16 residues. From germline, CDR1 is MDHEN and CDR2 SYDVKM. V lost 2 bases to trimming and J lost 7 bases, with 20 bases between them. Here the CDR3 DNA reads TGTGCCAGCAGTTTAATAGAGACGGAGCAAGAAGGGACCCAGTACTTC. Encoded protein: CASSLIETEQEGTQYF.

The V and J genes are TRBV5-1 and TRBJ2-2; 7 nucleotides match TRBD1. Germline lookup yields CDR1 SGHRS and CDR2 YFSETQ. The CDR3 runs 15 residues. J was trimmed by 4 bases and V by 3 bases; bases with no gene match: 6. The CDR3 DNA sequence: TGCGCCAGCAGCTCCACCGGGACAGCCACCGGGGAGCTGTTTTTT. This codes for CASSSTGTATGELFF.

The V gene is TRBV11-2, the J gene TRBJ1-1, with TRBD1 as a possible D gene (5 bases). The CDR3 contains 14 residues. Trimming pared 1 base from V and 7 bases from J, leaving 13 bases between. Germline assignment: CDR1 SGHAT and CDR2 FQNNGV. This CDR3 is CASSLGHLGGEAFF. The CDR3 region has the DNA TGTGCCAGCAGCTTAGGGCACCTGGGGGGTGAAGCTTTCTTT.

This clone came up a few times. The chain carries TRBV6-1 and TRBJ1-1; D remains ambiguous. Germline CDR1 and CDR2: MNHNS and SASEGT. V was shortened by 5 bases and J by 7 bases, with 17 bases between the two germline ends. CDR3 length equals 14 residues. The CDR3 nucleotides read TGTGCCAGCAGTCCCCCGGCGGCGCGTTTTGAAGCTTTCTTT. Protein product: CASSPPAARFEAFF.

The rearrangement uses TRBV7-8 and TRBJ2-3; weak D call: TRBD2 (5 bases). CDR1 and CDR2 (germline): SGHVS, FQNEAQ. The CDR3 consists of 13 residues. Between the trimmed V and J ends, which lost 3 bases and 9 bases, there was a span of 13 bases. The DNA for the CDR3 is TGTGCCAGCAGCTTGGACTGGATTCAAACGCAGTATTTT. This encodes CASSLDWIQTQYF.

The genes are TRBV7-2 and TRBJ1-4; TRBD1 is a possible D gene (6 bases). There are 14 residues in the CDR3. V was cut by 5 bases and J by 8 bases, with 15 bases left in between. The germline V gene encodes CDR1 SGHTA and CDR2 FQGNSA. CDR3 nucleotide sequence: TGTGCCAGCAGCCTGTGGGGGGGCCTGGAAAAACTGTTTTTT. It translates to CASSLWGGLEKLFF.

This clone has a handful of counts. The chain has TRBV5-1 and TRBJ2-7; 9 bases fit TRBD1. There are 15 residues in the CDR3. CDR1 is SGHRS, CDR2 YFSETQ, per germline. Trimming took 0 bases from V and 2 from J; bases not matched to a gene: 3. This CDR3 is CASSLVGDRAYEQYF. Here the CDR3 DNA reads TGCGCCAGCAGCTTGGTAGGGGACAGGGCCTACGAGCAGTACTTC.

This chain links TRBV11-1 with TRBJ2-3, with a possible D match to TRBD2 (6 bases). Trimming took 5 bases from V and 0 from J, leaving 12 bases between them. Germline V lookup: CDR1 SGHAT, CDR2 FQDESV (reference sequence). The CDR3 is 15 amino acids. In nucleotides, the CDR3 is TGTGCCAGCAGCGTGGGACTGACTAGCACAGATACGCAGTATTTT. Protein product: CASSVGLTSTDTQYF.

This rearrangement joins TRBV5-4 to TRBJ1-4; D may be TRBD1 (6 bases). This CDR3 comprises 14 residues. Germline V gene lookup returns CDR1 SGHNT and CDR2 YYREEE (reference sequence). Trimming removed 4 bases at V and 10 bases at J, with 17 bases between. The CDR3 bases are TGTGCCAGCAGCCCCGGAGAGGGGGAGGGAAAACTGTTTTTT. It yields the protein CASSPGEGEGKLFF.

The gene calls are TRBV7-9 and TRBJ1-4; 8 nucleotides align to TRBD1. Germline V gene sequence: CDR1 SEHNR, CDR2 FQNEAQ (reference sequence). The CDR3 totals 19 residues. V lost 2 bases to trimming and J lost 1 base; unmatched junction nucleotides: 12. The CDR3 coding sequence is TGTGCCAGCAGCTTACCCAGACAGGGGACGCGTGGAACTAATGAAAAACTGTTTTTT. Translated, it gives CASSLPRQGTRGTNEKLFF.

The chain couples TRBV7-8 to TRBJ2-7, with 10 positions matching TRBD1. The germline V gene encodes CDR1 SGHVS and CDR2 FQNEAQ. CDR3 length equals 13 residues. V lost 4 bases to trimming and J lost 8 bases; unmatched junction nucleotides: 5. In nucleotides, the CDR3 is TGTGCCAGCAGCTCGGGACAGGGGTGGAAGCAGTACTTC. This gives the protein CASSSGQGWKQYF.

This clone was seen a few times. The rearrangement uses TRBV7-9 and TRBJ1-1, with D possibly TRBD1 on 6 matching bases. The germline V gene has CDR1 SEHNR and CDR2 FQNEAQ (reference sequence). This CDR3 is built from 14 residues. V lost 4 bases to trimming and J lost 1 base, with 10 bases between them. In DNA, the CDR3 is TGTGCCAGCAGCTCGGACAGACGGAACACTGAAGCTTTCTTT. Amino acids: CASSSDRRNTEAFF.

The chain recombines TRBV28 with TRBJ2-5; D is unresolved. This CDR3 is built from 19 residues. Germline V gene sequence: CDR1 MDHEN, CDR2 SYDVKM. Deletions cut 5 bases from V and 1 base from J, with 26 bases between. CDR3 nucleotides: TGTGCCAGCAGTACACGTCTCCCCTTGGTGGAGCGCCTCCAAGAGACCCAGTACTTC. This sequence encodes CASSTRLPLVERLQETQYF.

The CDR3 DNA follows: TGTGCCAGCAGCGTCGGACAGCAAGAGACCCAGTACTTC. It encodes CASSVGQQETQYF. This rearrangement joins TRBV11-3 to TRBJ2-5; TRBD1 might be the D (6 bases). V was shortened by 5 bases and J by 2 bases, with 9 bases between the two germline ends. CDR3 length: 13 residues. The germline V gene has CDR1 SGHNT and CDR2 YENEEA. Full variable domain (rest looked up from reference TRBV11-3 and TRBJ2-5): EAGVVQSPRYKIIEKKQPVAFWCNPISGHNTLYWYLQNLGQGPELLIRYENEEAVDDSQLPKDRFSAERLKGVDSTLKIQPAELGDSAVYLCASSVGQQETQYFGPGTRLLVL.

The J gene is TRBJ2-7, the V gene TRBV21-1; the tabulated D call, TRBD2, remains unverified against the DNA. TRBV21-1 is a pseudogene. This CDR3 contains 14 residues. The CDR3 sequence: CASSAPGGSYEQYF. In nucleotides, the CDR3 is TGTGCCAGCAGCGCCCCCGGGGGCTCCTACGAGCAGTACTTC.

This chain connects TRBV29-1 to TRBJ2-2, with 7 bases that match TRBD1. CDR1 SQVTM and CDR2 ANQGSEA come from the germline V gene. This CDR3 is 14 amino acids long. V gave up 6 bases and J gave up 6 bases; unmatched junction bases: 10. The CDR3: CSVRPQGNSGELFF. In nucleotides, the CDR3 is TGCAGCGTCCGACCACAGGGGAATTCCGGGGAGCTGTTTTTT.

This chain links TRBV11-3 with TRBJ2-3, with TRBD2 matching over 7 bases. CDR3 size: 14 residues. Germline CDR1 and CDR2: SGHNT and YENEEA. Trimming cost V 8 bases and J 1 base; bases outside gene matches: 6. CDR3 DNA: TGTGCCAGCTCAACTAGCGTCGGCACAGATACGCAGTATTTT. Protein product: CASSTSVGTDTQYF.